A single sample gave rise to the 18 T cell receptor beta chains below, sequenced in a study of early T cells in non-severe SARS-CoV-2 infection (dated by TCRdb to the early 2020s). To prepare the library, 5' RACE was applied. Sequenced on a NextSeq 500. TCRdb passed the public sequencing reads through fastp at Q25 and MiXCR, retaining productive beta sequences. Merged by CDR3 protein, the rows form single entries marked with the most common genes and DNA. A total of 60,000 to 75,000 distinct CDR3 sequences appear in this sample, over 3.5% of them only once. Of the sample, roughly 3.6% falls within the top ten clones. The sample here was whole blood, taken at baseline. The receptors derive from an adult who was a healthcare worker with PCR-confirmed SARS-CoV-2 infection or an uninfected control (not recorded which). The donor label of this sample is uncertain.

This clonotype was recorded at least ten times. The rearrangement links TRBV12-3 or TRBV12-4 to TRBJ2-1; no clear D. The CDR3 contains 15 residues. Between the trimmed V and J ends, which lost 8 bases and 7 bases, there was a span of 21 bases. The CDR3 sequence is CASSLFSYRENEQFF. The CDR3 bases are TGTGCCAGCTCCCTCTTTTCGTACCGAGAAAATGAGCAGTTCTTC.

This clonotype was observed many times. The genes are TRBV7-3 and TRBJ2-1; 8 nucleotides line up with TRBD2. This CDR3 has 14 amino acids. The germline CDR1 and CDR2 sequences are SGHTA and FQGTGA. J was trimmed by 8 bases and V by 5 bases; bases with no gene match: 8. The CDR3 nucleotides read TGTGCCAGCAGCGTAGGCGGGGGGAGGTATGAGCAGTTCTTC. As protein: CASSVGGGRYEQFF.

The V call is TRBV2, the J call TRBJ1-5; 12 bases match TRBD1. There are 16 residues in the CDR3. CDR1 and CDR2 from the germline V gene are SNHLY and FYNNEI. Trimming at V came to 6 bases and at J to 6 bases, leaving 9 bases not matched to a gene. Here the CDR3 DNA reads TGTGCCAGCAGGGCCCAGGGACAGGGGGCCCTTCAGCCCCAGCATTTT. Translating gives CASRAQGQGALQPQHF.

The sample holds a few counts of this clonotype. The CDR3 here is CASSWRGGANYGYTF. CDR3 bases: TGCGCCAGCAGCTGGCGAGGGGGAGCTAACTATGGCTACACCTTC. The chain uses TRBV5-1 and TRBJ1-2; D is possibly TRBD1 (6 bases). This CDR3 is 15 amino acids long. Germline V gives CDR1 SGHRS, CDR2 YFSETQ. V shed 3 bases and J shed 0 bases, with 12 bases lying between them.

This clonotype was seen a few times. The CDR3 nucleotides read TGTGCCAGCAGCTCGAACCCCCAGGGGCAGCCCCAGCATTTT. Translated, it gives CASSSNPQGQPQHF. This chain uses TRBV7-2 with TRBJ1-5, with D perhaps matching TRBD1 (6 bases). Germline V CDR1 and CDR2: SGHTA, FQGNSA. This CDR3 has 14 amino acids. Deletions cut 4 bases from V and 7 bases from J, with 14 bases between. Full variable domain (remainder filled in from reference TRBV7-2 and TRBJ1-5): GAGVSQSPSNKVTEKGKDVELRCDPISGHTALYWYRQSLGQGLEFLIYFQGNSAPDKSGLPSDRFSAERTGGSVSTLTIQRTQQEDSAVYLCASSSNPQGQPQHFGDGTRLSIL.

The chain uses TRBV15 and TRBJ1-5, with D hard to call. V was clipped by 0 bases and J by 0 bases, with 9 bases between them. CDR1 LNHNV and CDR2 YYDKDF come from the germline V gene (reference sequence). CDR3 length: 16 residues. The CDR3 region is CATSREWRDSNQPQHF. The CDR3 bases are TGTGCCACCAGCAGAGAGTGGCGGGATAGCAATCAGCCCCAGCATTTT.

This clonotype was seen at least ten times. The CDR3 reads CSAQRGSGQPQHF. For the CDR3, the DNA is TGCAGTGCCCAAAGGGGTTCAGGGCAGCCCCAGCATTTT. V gene TRBV20-1 combines with J gene TRBJ1-5; tentative D call: TRBD1 (5 bases). This CDR3 has 13 amino acids. The ends were cut back, 6 bases at V and 7 bases at J, with 16 bases in the middle. Germline CDR1 reads DFQATT; CDR2 reads SNEGSKA (reference sequence).

This sequence joins TRBV4-3 and TRBJ2-7; the match to TRBD1 covers 8 bases. Per the germline V gene, CDR1 is LGHNA and CDR2 is YSLEER. The CDR3 loop spans 17 amino acids. The trim removed 2 bases at V and 5 bases at J, leaving 14 bases unmatched. The CDR3 nucleotides read TGCGCCAGCAGCCAACAGGGCCCGGACAGGGCGGGGAACGAGCAGTACTTC. This encodes CASSQQGPDRAGNEQYF.

This clonotype was picked up a small number of times. The V and J genes are TRBV20-1 and TRBJ2-1; 10 positions match TRBD1. Germline V gives CDR1 DFQATT, CDR2 SNEGSKA (reference sequence). This CDR3 is built from 14 residues. Trimming cost V 8 bases and J 6 bases; bases outside gene matches: 10. The DNA of the CDR3 is TGCAGTATCAACCGGGACAGGGGAATCAATGAGCAGTTCTTC. The encoded protein is CSINRDRGINEQFF.

This clonotype was observed at least ten times. V and J are TRBV4-2 and TRBJ1-2; a possible D gene is TRBD1 (5 bases). Germline CDR1 LGHNA, CDR2 YNFKEQ. The CDR3 contains 15 residues. Trimming shortened V by 4 bases and J by 4 bases, and 16 bases separated the two germline ends. CDR3 sequence reads: CASSLERGGSYGYTF. CDR3 nucleotide sequence: TGTGCCAGCAGCCTAGAAAGGGGCGGAAGCTATGGCTACACCTTC.

This clonotype appeared many times. The chain couples TRBV6-5 to TRBJ2-7, with TRBD2 as a possible D gene (6 bases). The CDR3 has 12 amino acids. The germline CDR1 and CDR2 sequences are MNHEY and SVGAGI. Trimming took off 4 bases at V and 3 bases at J, with 7 bases between the two ends. The CDR3 sequence: CASSWGGYEQYF. The CDR3 DNA follows: TGTGCCAGCAGTTGGGGAGGCTACGAGCAGTACTTC.

This clonotype was seen at least ten times. The chain has TRBV7-9 and TRBJ1-1; D not certain. The V end lost 1 base, the J end lost 10 bases, and 13 bases lay between the germline ends. Germline loops: CDR1 SEHNR, CDR2 FQNEAQ (reference sequence). The CDR3 runs to 13 residues. CDR3 nucleotides: TGTGCCAGCAGCTTAGAAAGGGTGGGAGGAGCTTTCTTT. It specifies CASSLERVGGAFF. The variable domain in full, completed from reference TRBV7-9 and TRBJ1-1, reads DTGVSQNPRHKITKRGQNVTFRCDPISEHNRLYWYRQTLGQGPEFLTYFQNEAQLEKSRLLSDRFSAERPKGSFSTLEIQRTEQGDSAMYLCASSLERVGGAFFGQGTRLTVV.

This clonotype was counted many times. The gene calls are TRBV28 and TRBJ1-3, with D perhaps TRBD1 (5 bases). V lost 6 bases to trimming and J lost 2 bases, with 8 bases between them. Germline CDR1 and CDR2: MDHEN and SYDVKM. The CDR3 has 13 amino acids. The chain's CDR3 is CASSREAGNTIYF. Here the CDR3 DNA reads TGTGCCAGCAGCAGGGAGGCTGGAAACACCATATATTTT.

The V gene is TRBV18, the J gene TRBJ2-7; D gene ambiguous. The CDR3 runs 13 residues. Trimming shortened V by 6 bases and J by 5 bases, and 14 bases separated the two germline ends. Germline V lookup: CDR1 KGHSH, CDR2 LQKENI. The CDR3, as DNA: TGTGCCAGCTCCCCCACCGGGTACAACGAGCAGTACTTC. Residues: CASSPTGYNEQYF.

This clonotype turned up a few times. The V call is TRBV4-1, the J call TRBJ2-7; no firm D call. The CDR3 extends over 16 amino acids. V dropped 3 bases and J dropped 0 bases, with 15 bases sitting between them. Germline assignment: CDR1 MGHRA and CDR2 YSYEKL. The CDR3: CASSQGRAPSSYEQYF. The CDR3 DNA reads TGCGCCAGCAGCCAGGGCCGGGCCCCGAGCTCCTACGAGCAGTACTTC.

In its sample, this clonotype was seen many times. The rearrangement links TRBV6-4 to TRBJ2-1; possibly TRBD2 for D (6 bases). CDR3 length: 14 amino acids. V shed 0 bases and J shed 9 bases, with 12 bases lying between them. From germline, CDR1 is MRHNA and CDR2 SNTAGT. In DNA form, the CDR3 reads TGTGCCAGCAGTGACTCGACGGAGGGTGGTGAGCAGTTCTTC. It codes for CASSDSTEGGEQFF.

The chain uses TRBV11-1 and TRBJ1-1; 8 bases are a match to TRBD1. This CDR3 region has 15 residues. With V trimmed by 5 bases and J by 7 bases, 12 bases remained unmatched. The V gene's germline CDR1 is SGHAT and CDR2 FQDESV (reference sequence). The CDR3 DNA follows: TGTGCCAGCAGCCCGGGACAGGCGGGCATCGGTGAAGCTTTCTTT. This codes for CASSPGQAGIGEAFF.

This clonotype was counted at least ten times. This chain links TRBV11-2 with TRBJ2-1; D may be TRBD2 (6 bases). The CDR3 is 15 residues long. Germline V gene lookup returns CDR1 SGHAT and CDR2 FQNNGV. V was cut by 4 bases and J by 10 bases, with 20 bases left in between. The chain's CDR3 is CASSSPFMGGTEQFF. The DNA for the CDR3 is TGTGCCAGCAGCTCACCTTTCATGGGGGGTACCGAGCAGTTCTTC.